This T cell receptor (beta chain) appears in the sequencing data of a study of cytomegalovirus exposure and HLA in healthy donors. Repertoires were generated with immunoSEQ multiplex PCR, while TCRdb's copy carries only in-frame clones and drops some. This sample yields about 140,000 clones, of which roughly 87% are seen a single time; 4.5% belongs to the top ten. This CDR3 has 11 amino acids. V shed 2 bases, J shed 13 bases, and the junction held 6 bases outside the gene matches. The V gene's germline CDR1 is GTSNPN and CDR2 SVGIG (reference sequence). The sequence came from a young man in good health and CMV-seropositive. Specimen: PBMCs. The chain is built from TRBV30 and TRBJ2-3, with 7 nucleotides matching TRBD2. The CDR3 region has the DNA TGTGCCTGGAGTCTGGGCGGGGGAAAGTATTTT. Translated: CAWSLGGGKYF.